This T cell receptor (beta chain) is drawn from a study of radiation and T cells in renal cell carcinoma. Study at large: Nephrectomy followed 15 Gy stereotactic body radiation by 4 weeks.

The study's findings and limits: Pretreatment tumor biopsies were lacking, so baseline clonotypes are unknown.

Data came from immunoSEQ multiplex PCR; TCRdb stores just in-frame clones and leaves some out. Here the sample spans about 130,000 clones, 81% being singletons. From germline, CDR1 is MNHEY and CDR2 SVGAGI. The CDR3 covers 15 residues. The V end lost 5 bases, the J end lost 4 bases, and 14 bases lay between the germline ends. The time point was: blood 2 weeks post-SBRT. The treatment was: 15 Gy SBRT to primary tumor, nephrectomy 4 weeks later. The tumor was a clear cell renal cell carcinoma. As for this clone: The antigen remains undetermined.

The sequencing here drew on blood, taken from a patient whose treatment included radiotherapy and nephrectomy. V gene TRBV6-5 combines with J gene TRBJ2-2, with D possibly matching TRBD2 (6 bases). This TCR was recovered from a man aged 50-59 years with renal cell carcinoma. The CDR3 loop is CASSVMGTFTGELFF. The CDR3 DNA follows: TGTGCCAGCAGTGTAATGGGGACTTTCACCGGGGAGCTGTTTTTT.